The 3 T cell receptor beta chains reported below all come from one sample, sequenced in a study of blood T cell repertoires in COVID-19. The method was immunoSEQ multiplex PCR; TCRdb's version includes in-frame clones alone and lacks a portion of them. The sample has 120,000 to 150,000 clones, roughly nine tenths seen once. Sequencing used peripheral blood. The receptors here all came from a human donor in a cohort sampled during active COVID-19.

The CDR3, as DNA: TGTGCCACCAGCAGAGATCGGGGGAGGTATGGCTACACCTTC. This encodes CATSRDRGRYGYTF. The chain links TRBV15 to TRBJ1-2; perhaps TRBD1 as D (5 bases). Looked up from germline, CDR1 is LNHNV and CDR2 is YYDKDF (reference sequence). V was pared by 0 bases and J by 5 bases, with 10 bases between. CDR3 length equals 14 residues.

The V call is TRBV7-3, the J call TRBJ1-2; tentatively, D is TRBD1 (6 bases). The V gene lost 2 bases and the J gene lost 0 bases, with 10 bases spanning the gap. The germline V gene has CDR1 SGHTA and CDR2 FQGTGA. The CDR3 extends over 15 amino acids. The DNA of the CDR3 is TGTGCCAGCAGCTTAGGGGGCGACGCTAACTATGGCTACACCTTC. Its protein is CASSLGGDANYGYTF.

The CDR3 here is CASSNRDRGFSGNTIYF. The DNA for the CDR3 is TGTGCCAGCAGCAACAGGGACAGGGGCTTCTCTGGAAACACCATATATTTT. V gene TRBV7-2 combines with J gene TRBJ1-3; 10 bases are shared with TRBD1. The CDR3 covers 17 residues. Germline CDR1 reads SGHTA; CDR2 reads FQGNSA. With 5 bases clipped from V and 0 bases from J, the junction kept 7 bases outside the gene matches.